Listed below are T cell receptor beta chains from one sample, sequenced in a study of cytomegalovirus exposure and HLA in healthy donors. The data were produced by immunoSEQ multiplex PCR, yet TCRdb's version contains in-frame clones alone and is incomplete. Seen here are some 120,000 clones, about 78% observed once, and the top ten hold just over 8%. Sequencing input: PBMCs. Source of these receptors: a woman aged 40 to 50 in good health and CMV-seropositive. Both conserved end residues are part of each CDR3. The D gene is left open where the match is weak. Clone size is given for some rows only: seen once, a few or many times, or a class if the clone is expanded.

D gene	clone size	V gene	J gene	CDR3 protein	CDR3 DNA
.	.	TRBV11-1	TRBJ2-7	CASGVVPGNEQYF	TGTGCCAGCGGGGTTGTTCCCGGGAACGAGCAGTACTTC
.	.	TRBV19	TRBJ1-5	CASSARRDQPQHF	TGTGCCAGTAGTGCAAGGAGGGATCAGCCCCAGCATTTT
TRBD1	.	TRBV10-3	TRBJ2-7	CAPLGQGEYEQYF	TGTGCCCCCCTCGGACAGGGAGAGTACGAGCAGTACTTC
.	once	TRBV5-1	TRBJ1-1	CASSLAGGNTEAFF	TGCGCCAGCAGCTTGGCCGGGGGGAACACTGAAGCTTTCTTT
.	.	TRBV7-2	TRBJ1-5	CASSSRGTNQPQHF	TGTGCCAGCAGCTCCAGGGGAACCAATCAGCCCCAGCATTTT
.	.	TRBV5-5	TRBJ2-7	CASGGAVYEQYF	TGTGCCAGCGGAGGGGCGGTTTACGAGCAGTACTTC
.	.	TRBV6-5	TRBJ2-5	CASSLGVMPQETQYF	TGTGCCAGCAGTTTGGGCGTCATGCCCCAAGAGACCCAGTACTTC
TRBD1	few	TRBV6-5	TRBJ2-7	CASSPRQGAVYEQYF	TGTGCCAGCAGTCCCAGACAGGGGGCTGTCTACGAGCAGTACTTC
TRBD1	.	TRBV9	TRBJ2-5	CASSAEGAAETQYF	TGTGCCAGCAGCGCTGAGGGGGCGGCAGAGACCCAGTACTTC
.	.	TRBV7-2	TRBJ2-1	CASSLINEQFF	TGTGCCAGCAGCTTAATAAATGAGCAGTTCTTC
.	.	TRBV7-2	TRBJ2-5	CASSWGGSIQETQYF	TGTGCCAGCAGCTGGGGGGGCTCTATTCAAGAGACCCAGTACTTC
.	.	TRBV5-4	TRBJ1-1	CASSLKTDTEAFF	TGTGCCAGCAGCTTAAAGACAGACACTGAAGCTTTCTTT
TRBD2	.	TRBV18	TRBJ2-1	CASSSTSGDNEQFF	TGTGCCAGCTCATCCACTAGCGGGGACAATGAGCAGTTCTTC
.	.	TRBV19	TRBJ1-2	CASRKQANYGYTF	TGTGCCAGTAGAAAACAGGCTAACTATGGCTACACCTTC
.	.	TRBV5-1	TRBJ1-4	CASSLYGGTNEKLFF	TGCGCCAGCAGCTTGTACGGGGGAACTAATGAAAAACTGTTTTTT
.	.	TRBV11-2	TRBJ2-3	CASSLFTRVGDTQYF	TGTGCCAGCAGCTTATTTACGAGGGTGGGGGATACGCAGTATTTT
.	.	TRBV27	TRBJ2-5	CASSFGRGAETQYF	TGTGCCAGCAGTTTCGGGAGAGGGGCGGAGACCCAGTACTTC
TRBD2	.	TRBV12-5	TRBJ2-1	CASGLVIAGGSYNEQFF	TGTGCTAGTGGTTTGGTAATAGCGGGGGGATCCTACAATGAGCAGTTCTTC
TRBD2	.	TRBV29-1	TRBJ2-1	CSVEEGSGGYNEQFF	TGCAGCGTTGAAGAGGGTAGCGGGGGCTACAATGAGCAGTTCTTC
TRBD2	.	TRBV6-1	TRBJ2-3	CASSEGTSGSTDTQYF	TGTGCCAGCAGTGAAGGGACTAGCGGGAGCACAGATACGCAGTATTTT
.	few	TRBV18	TRBJ2-7	CASSATGPAYEQYF	TGTGCCAGCTCAGCGACAGGTCCAGCCTACGAGCAGTACTTC
TRBD1	.	TRBV4-2	TRBJ2-7	CASSQHPTGGRGYEQYF	TGTGCCAGCAGCCAACACCCGACAGGGGGCCGCGGCTACGAGCAGTACTTC
.	once	TRBV27	TRBJ1-1	CASSSPGLGTEAFF	TGTGCCAGCAGTTCGCCAGGGTTGGGGACTGAAGCTTTCTTT
TRBD1	.	TRBV18	TRBJ1-5	CASSPGQGASQPQHF	TGTGCCAGCTCACCCGGCCAGGGGGCCTCTCAGCCCCAGCATTTT
.	.	TRBV11-1	TRBJ1-1	CASSSTENTEAFF	TGTGCCAGCAGCTCGACAGAGAACACTGAAGCTTTCTTT